This TCR beta chain was identified during a study of shared clonotypes between healthy human individuals (dated by TCRdb to the early 2020s). In terms of the full investigation: A few men and a couple of women, aged 18 to 49 years, made up the cohort. For each donor, CD4 naive and CD4 memory were each given three plates, CD8 naive was given two plates, and CD8 memory was given one plate. To increase sequencing depth and limit assay-specific biases, TCR repertoire library preparation and sequencing were carried out by different laboratories using diverse techniques. Between about 0.85 and 9.5 billion PBMCs per donor were obtained by leukapheresis. Blood TCR repertoires of five healthy adults were deeply sequenced to estimate repertoire size and the extent of clonotype sharing between individuals. The investigation overall reported the following: Sharing across a few donors was observed for around 5% of naive CD4, 3% to 4% of naive CD8, over 2% of memory CD4, and around 0.4% of memory CD8 clonotypes. Sampling was limited to blood, and TCR repertoires in tissue likely differ from TCR repertoires in blood. Rarefaction of sorted-subset datasets indicated incomplete sequencing despite the large sequencing depth. Pairwise subsampling indicated that sequencing depth was expected to affect the degree of clonotype sharing among donors. Estimated clonotype richness was generally larger for naive than for memory subsets. Compared with non-shared clonotypes, the clonotypes found in all four sorted-subset donors had higher generation probabilities. Because the study included only a small number of donors, the genetic and exposure-history diversity represented was limited.

CDR1 and CDR2, per the germline V gene, are MNHNS and SASEGT. V has 3 bases trimmed and J has 4 bases trimmed; junction bases matching no gene number 4. Taken from cysteine to phenylalanine, the CDR3 has 14 residues. The read is trimmed to its CDR3 DNA, 42 bases read in frame from base 1. Points on this clone: Which antigen it targets is not known. Base quality data are lacking; no much larger clone is found one base away.

Using the deep immunoSEQ assay, TCR CDR3 regions were amplified from genomic DNA by multiplex PCR. For each cell subset, the extracted genomic DNA was distributed evenly across all wells of several immunoSEQ 96-well plates, and each plate served as one replicate. For sorted subsets, each replicate PCR was loaded with around 220 ng genomic DNA, equivalent to 25,000 to 30,000 T cell genomes. The purified libraries were quantified using a Qubit 3.0 fluorometer, sized with a Bioanalyzer 2100, and then quantified again using the KAPA Library Quantification kit. Every immunoSEQ 96-well plate was sequenced on a separate single-read 150-cycle Illumina NextSeq 550 flow cell. On the authors' methods: Because only junctional sequences without quality scores were contained in the immunoSEQ output, filtering matching that applied to full-length reads could not be performed. To assign V/J genes and CDR3, sequences were annotated against IMGT germline references using PyIR, a Python wrapper for IgBLAST v1.9. Any read was removed if the V/J assignment was weak (E-value above 1e-6), the CDR3 was missing, or the read contained stop codons, out-of-frame junctions, or ambiguous translated residues. V3J clonotypes were defined by identical inferred V gene, J gene, and CDR3 amino acid sequence. To compute the percentage overlap between repertoires, the number of shared unique clonotypes was divided by the size of the smaller repertoire. RTK rarefaction, the Chao1 estimator, and Recon v2.1 estimates of unobserved clonotypes were used to assess repertoire richness. Generation probabilities for all TCRbeta clonotypes obtained by the gDNA method from a few donors were computed using OLGA. The table comes from immuneACCESS by way of TCRdb, which keeps in-frame sequences with V and J called. Part of the clones is missing from these tables; in studies checked, under half for an unresolved V gene and the rest for unknown reasons. D and trimming come from the DNA, and the V and J calls and clone size come from that table. A total of around 2,000,000 clones appear in this sample, approximately 95% of them only once. Jointly, the top ten make up 1.2% of the sample.

For the CD8 naive samples, CD45RO-negative cells were positively selected for CCR7, yielding a CD45RA+CCR7+ population from which TemRA cells were excluded. The donors were healthy, HIV-negative adults with no recently reported acute infections or vaccinations. All donors were Caucasian adults living in Nashville, Tennessee, USA. Blood was obtained by leukapheresis, after which PBMCs were separated by Ficoll-Histopaque density gradient centrifugation and cryopreserved in liquid nitrogen vapor phase. Purity and quantity of every magnetically sorted T cell population were checked by analytical flow cytometry. Genomic DNA was isolated from every sorted fraction and measured by UV absorbance on a Nanodrop 2000c.

Recombination connected TRBV6-1 to TRBJ2-7; TRBD1 aligns with 9 central bases. The clonotype originates from a man aged 18 to 30 in good health. Sequenced material: naive CD8+ T cells sorted from blood. The cell subset or site tag for this specimen amounts to: CD45RA+CCR7+. The CDR3 region: CASSDRDREYEQYF. The nucleotides are TGTGCCAGCAGTGACCGGGACAGGGAATACGAGCAGTACTTC.